Presented here are 19 T cell receptor beta chains from one specimen sequenced in a study of vaccination and CD4 T cells after COVID-19. Described treatment: roughly 10-day PBMC culture with coronavirus spike peptide pools or control peptides (ViraFEST assay). No antigen has been assigned to these receptors. Cultured CD4+ T cell DNA was sequenced using the Oncomine TCR Beta short-read assay. MiXCR was run by TCRdb on the PCR reads, yielding one entry per CDR3 protein. The sample has approximately 7,700 distinct CDR3 sequences, 60% seen once; the top ten hold 25% to 40%. Sequencing input: CD4+ T cells from blood, cultured in vitro. Every receptor here comes from a human donor who had recovered from COVID-19.

This clonotype has more than one count but fewer than ten. The chain uses TRBV7-9 and TRBJ2-1, with TRBD2 as a possible D gene (6 bases). This CDR3 has 13 amino acids. V lost 1 base, J lost 10 bases, and 11 bases lay in between. Germline V gives CDR1 SEHNR, CDR2 FQNEAQ (reference sequence). CDR3 sequence (DNA): TGTGCCAGCAGCTTAGGGAGGGAACGGGAGCAGTTCTTC. This codes for CASSLGREREQFF.

V usage is TRBV6-1 and J usage is TRBJ2-4; perhaps TRBD2 as D (7 bases). V was pared by 6 bases and J by 8 bases, with 20 bases between. This CDR3 spans 15 amino acids. The germline CDR1 and CDR2 sequences are MNHNS and SASEGT. The CDR3 DNA reads TGTGCCAGCAGCCCCCTTTTTGGGGGGGCAGACATTCAGTACTTC. It is translated as CASSPLFGGADIQYF.

This sequence joins TRBV20-1 and TRBJ2-2; D might be TRBD1 or TRBD2, each matching 5 bases. The CDR3 loop spans 13 amino acids. Germline loops: CDR1 DFQATT, CDR2 SNEGSKA (reference sequence). V lost 6 bases and J lost 6, with 14 bases in between. CDR3 residues: CSASGPRAGELFF. The CDR3 bases are TGCAGTGCCTCGGGACCCCGAGCCGGGGAGCTGTTTTTT.

The chain couples TRBV6-2 or TRBV6-3 to TRBJ2-3; 11 bases agree with TRBD1. Germline assignment: CDR1 MNHEY and CDR2 SVGEGT. The CDR3 spans 15 residues. V lost 6 bases to trimming and J lost 4 bases; unmatched junction nucleotides: 6. This chain's CDR3 is CASRRPGQGADTQYF. The CDR3 region has the DNA TGTGCCAGCAGACGCCCGGGACAGGGGGCAGATACGCAGTATTTT.

V and J are TRBV11-3 and TRBJ2-2; D call uncertain. V was shortened by 5 bases and J by 6 bases, with 7 bases between the two germline ends. CDR1 is SGHNT, CDR2 YENEEA, per germline. This CDR3 region has 12 residues. The chain's CDR3 is CASSLKSGELFF. DNA for the CDR3: TGTGCCAGCAGCCTAAAGTCCGGGGAGCTGTTTTTT.

This chain connects TRBV6-2 or TRBV6-3 to TRBJ2-3; a possible D gene is TRBD2 (5 bases). Germline V lookup: CDR1 MNHEY, CDR2 SVGEGT. The V end was cut by 0 bases, the J end by 5 bases, with 18 bases between. This CDR3 has 17 amino acids. CDR3 sequence reads: CASSYSIAGGPEDTQYF. The DNA of the CDR3 is TGTGCCAGCAGTTACTCGATAGCTGGAGGCCCAGAAGATACGCAGTATTTT.

This clonotype came up once. The gene calls are TRBV6-1 and TRBJ2-7; perhaps TRBD2 as D (7 bases). There are 16 residues in the CDR3. Germline loops: CDR1 MNHNS, CDR2 SASEGT. The V and J ends lost 6 bases and 4 bases respectively, with 22 bases between them. As DNA, the CDR3 is TGTGCCAGCAGACCAACCGCCCTAGGGGGGGATTACGAGCAGTACTTC. Its protein product is CASRPTALGGDYEQYF.

The chain employs TRBV6-2 or TRBV6-3 and TRBJ1-1, with 9 bases aligning to TRBD1. This CDR3 is 15 amino acids long. Per the germline V gene, CDR1 is MNHEY and CDR2 is SVGEGT. The V segment lost 2 bases and the J segment 0 bases; nucleotides outside the gene matches: 1. CDR3: CASSYGTGMNTEAFF. The CDR3 DNA follows: TGTGCCAGCAGTTACGGGACAGGGATGAACACTGAAGCTTTCTTT.

The chain recombines TRBV11-2 with TRBJ1-2; D is possibly TRBD1 (5 bases). There are 15 residues in the CDR3. Trimming stripped 0 bases from V and 7 bases from J, with 15 bases between. Looked up from germline, CDR1 is SGHAT and CDR2 is FQNNGV. CDR3 in amino acids: CASSLEPAGDFGYTF. Here the CDR3 DNA reads TGTGCCAGCAGCTTAGAACCCGCGGGGGATTTTGGCTACACCTTC.

The J gene is TRBJ2-5, the V gene TRBV5-6; tentatively, D is TRBD1 (6 bases). V was pared by 3 bases and J by 2 bases, with 20 bases between. The germline V gene has CDR1 SGHDT and CDR2 YYEEEE. The CDR3 has 17 amino acids. This CDR3 is CASSYFLGTNTQETQYF. CDR3 nucleotide sequence: TGTGCCAGCAGCTATTTCCTGGGGACAAACACGCAAGAGACCCAGTACTTC.

This chain uses TRBV6-1 with TRBJ1-5; no clear D gene. V was pared by 6 bases and J by 7 bases, with 13 bases between. The CDR3 is 13 residues long. In germline, CDR1 is MNHNS, CDR2 SASEGT. CDR3 DNA: TGTGCCAGCAGCGGCCGGCGGTTCCAGCCCCAGCATTTT. This sequence encodes CASSGRRFQPQHF.

This clonotype was counted a single time. CDR3 bases: TGTGCCAGCAGCTTACAGGCCAGTGGAAACACCATATATTTT. It yields the protein CASSLQASGNTIYF. V and J are TRBV7-9 and TRBJ1-3; D is unclear. Germline lookup yields CDR1 SEHNR and CDR2 FQNEAQ (reference sequence). Trimming cost V 2 bases and J 3 bases, with 8 bases left between them. This CDR3 spans 14 amino acids.

The chain's CDR3 is CASRWGASRSDSPLHF. DNA of the CDR3: TGTGCCAGCAGGTGGGGGGCTTCAAGGTCGGATTCACCCCTCCACTTT. The V call is TRBV6-1, the J call TRBJ1-6, with a weak D call TRBD1 (6 bases). Germline assignment: CDR1 MNHNS and CDR2 SASEGT. The CDR3 length is 16 residues. The V end lost 6 bases, the J end lost 8 bases, and 20 bases lay between the germline ends.

This clonotype appeared a few times. V and J are TRBV7-2 and TRBJ1-1; D gene ambiguous. V was shortened by 5 bases and J by 2 bases, with 9 bases between the two germline ends. CDR1 is SGHTA, CDR2 FQGNSA, per germline. The CDR3 spans 13 residues. CDR3 residues: CASSLTRNTEAFF. CDR3 nucleotides: TGTGCCAGCAGCCTAACAAGAAACACTGAAGCTTTCTTT.

This chain uses TRBV20-1 with TRBJ2-3, with 11 nucleotides matching TRBD2. This CDR3 has 13 residues. V dropped 3 bases and J dropped 13; count of bases not matched to a gene: 9. CDR1 and CDR2 from the germline V gene are DFQATT and SNEGSKA (reference sequence). The CDR3 DNA sequence: TGCAGTGCTAGCCGGCTAGCGGGGGGCCTCGAGTATTTT. This codes for CSASRLAGGLEYF.

This clonotype was observed once. The V call is TRBV6-1, the J call TRBJ2-3, with 16 bases that match TRBD2. Trimming took 3 bases from V and 11 from J; bases not matched to a gene: 8. Looked up from germline, CDR1 is MNHNS and CDR2 is SASEGT. CDR3 length: 16 residues. CDR3 sequence reads: CASSDTGLAGGGRQYF. The CDR3 bases are TGTGCCAGCAGTGATACGGGACTAGCGGGGGGGGGCAGGCAGTATTTT.

This clonotype was found a few times. This chain links TRBV6-1 with TRBJ2-7; a possible D gene is TRBD2 (5 bases). V lost 6 bases to trimming and J lost 6 bases, with 18 bases between them. The germline V gene has CDR1 MNHNS and CDR2 SASEGT. This CDR3 has 14 amino acids. This CDR3 is CASSSGGEAGEQYF. DNA for the CDR3: TGTGCCAGCAGCTCTGGTGGTGAGGCGGGCGAGCAGTACTTC.

The V and J genes are TRBV20-1 and TRBJ1-2, with D hard to call. The CDR3 loop spans 9 amino acids. Germline CDR1 reads DFQATT; CDR2 reads SNEGSKA (reference sequence). The CDR3 spells CCHRRGYTF. The CDR3 DNA follows: TGCTGTCACCGGCGGGGCTACACCTTC.

Only a few counts were recorded for this clonotype. The chain combines TRBV15 with TRBJ2-7; no definite D call. The CDR3 length is 13 residues. Germline-derived CDR1 and CDR2 are LNHNV and YYDKDF (reference sequence). V was cut by 0 bases and J by 3 bases, with 6 bases left in between. The CDR3 protein is CATSRDVGYEQYF. In DNA, the CDR3 is TGTGCCACCAGCAGAGATGTTGGCTACGAGCAGTACTTC.